Shown below are 7 T cell receptor beta chains from a single sample sequenced in a study of tumor and adjacent non-tumor tissue in lung cancer (dated by TCRdb to the late 2010s). Bulk unsorted tissue served as the source for RNA extraction, and RNA quality was assessed using a NanoDrop ND-1000 and an Agilent 2100. The library relied on multiplex PCR. Sequencing used an Illumina HiSeq 2500. TCRbeta libraries were constructed through three rounds of nested PCR with primers (Table S4) according to protocols adapted from ARM-PCR. In TCRdb, the public reads were trimmed at Q25 with fastp and aligned with MiXCR, with productive beta chains retained. A single entry per CDR3 protein holds the most common genes and DNA from its merged rows. This sample gives tens of thousands of distinct CDR3 sequences in total; about 61% of them show up just once. Together, the top ten hold around 20% of the sample. Sequencing was done on a sample of lung tumor tissue. The source of these receptors is a man in his fifties with non-small cell lung cancer.

There are many counts of this clonotype. The rearrangement links TRBV6-5 to TRBJ1-2, with D maybe TRBD1 (5 bases). The length of the CDR3 is 16 residues. V lost 4 bases to trimming and J lost 0 bases, with 15 bases between them. Germline assignment: CDR1 MNHEY and CDR2 SVGAGI. The CDR3 bases are TGTGCCAGCAGTTTCGGGGCCGCCCGGGCTAACTATGGCTACACCTTC. Its translation is CASSFGAARANYGYTF.

Many counts were recorded for this clonotype. The chain is built from TRBV7-9 and TRBJ2-3; possibly TRBD1 for D (5 bases). This CDR3 is 15 amino acids long. Germline CDR1 is SEHNR and CDR2 is FQNEAQ (reference sequence). V was pared by 1 base and J by 2 bases, with 10 bases between. CDR3 sequence: CASSLVLDNTDTQYF. In DNA, the CDR3 is TGTGCCAGCAGCTTAGTACTGGACAACACAGATACGCAGTATTTT.

This clonotype was seen ten or more times. The chain couples TRBV4-2 to TRBJ2-3; 7 bases are a match to TRBD2. Unmatched junction bases numbered 18, after V lost 4 bases and J lost 5 bases. This CDR3 is 18 amino acids long. The germline CDR1 and CDR2 sequences are LGHNA and YNFKEQ. The DNA for the CDR3 is TGTGCCAGCAGCCCTCTCGGCGGGGGAGAAGTTGCGGGAGATACGCAGTATTTT. It codes for CASSPLGGGEVAGDTQYF.

The rearrangement uses TRBV20-1 and TRBJ2-5; no clear D. CDR1 is DFQATT, CDR2 SNEGSKA, per germline (reference sequence). The CDR3 spans 13 residues. Trimming left V 6 bases short and J 4 bases short, with 15 bases between. This CDR3 reads CSAVTSAGETQYF. The CDR3 DNA reads TGCAGTGCGGTGACGTCGGCAGGAGAGACCCAGTACTTC.

At least ten counts were recorded for this clonotype. The chain joins TRBV6-1 to TRBJ1-5, with TRBD1 identical over 7 bases. Trimming cost V 4 bases and J 2 bases; bases outside gene matches: 11. The CDR3 is 17 amino acids. Germline assignment: CDR1 MNHNS and CDR2 SASEGT. Here the CDR3 reads CASSGQGQSMGNQPQHF. In DNA, the CDR3 is TGTGCCAGCAGTGGACAGGGTCAAAGTATGGGCAATCAGCCCCAGCATTTT.

To note about this clonotype: No conserved phenylalanine or tryptophan is present at the end of the CDR3, so a read error is the likely explanation. It is unclear where the CDR3 begins or ends on the DNA, so no DNA is shown, and the CDR3 is as TCRdb lists it. V and J are TRBV5-6 and TRBJ1-1; the table names TRBD1, a call not compared with the DNA. From its first to its last residue, the CDR3 has 17 amino acids. Germline V CDR1 and CDR2: SGHDT, YYEEEE. This CDR3 reads CASSLENVKRGRTEAFL.

A note on this clonotype: The missing conserved phenylalanine or tryptophan at the end of this CDR3 makes a read error likely. The DNA is left out, because the CDR3 cannot be placed on it with certainty; the CDR3 is given as TCRdb lists it. The CDR3 is CASSQVHGSLLY. The chain couples TRBV4-1 to TRBJ1-2; the table's D call, TRBD1, has no DNA check behind it. From its first to its last residue, the CDR3 has 12 amino acids. The germline V gene has CDR1 MGHRA and CDR2 YSYEKL.